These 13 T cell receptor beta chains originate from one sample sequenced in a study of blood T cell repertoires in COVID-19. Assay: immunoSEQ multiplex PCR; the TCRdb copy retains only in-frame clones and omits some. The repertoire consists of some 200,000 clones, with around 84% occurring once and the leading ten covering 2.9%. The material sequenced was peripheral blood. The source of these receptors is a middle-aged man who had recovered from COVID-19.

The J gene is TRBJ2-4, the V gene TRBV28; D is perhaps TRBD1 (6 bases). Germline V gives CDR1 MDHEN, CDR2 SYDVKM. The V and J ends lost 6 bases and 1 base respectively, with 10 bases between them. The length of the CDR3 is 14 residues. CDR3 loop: CASRSTGAKNIQYF. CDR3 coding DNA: TGTGCCAGCAGATCAACAGGGGCCAAAAACATTCAGTACTTC. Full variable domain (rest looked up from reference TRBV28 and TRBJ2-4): DVKVTQSSRYLVKRTGEKVFLECVQDMDHENMFWYRQDPGLGLRLIYFSYDVKMKEKGDIPEGYSVSREKKERFSLILESASTNQTSMYLCASRSTGAKNIQYFGAGTRLSVL.

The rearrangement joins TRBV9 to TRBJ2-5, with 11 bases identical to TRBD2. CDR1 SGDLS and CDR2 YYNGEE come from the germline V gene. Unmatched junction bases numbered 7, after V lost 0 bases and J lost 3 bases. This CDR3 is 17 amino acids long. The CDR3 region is CASSVATLAGGEETQYF. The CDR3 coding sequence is TGTGCCAGCAGCGTAGCTACCCTAGCGGGAGGCGAAGAGACCCAGTACTTC. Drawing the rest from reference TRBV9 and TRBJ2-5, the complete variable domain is DSGVTQTPKHLITATGQRVTLRCSPRSGDLSVYWYQQSLDQGLQFLIQYYNGEERAKGNILERFSAQQFPDLHSELNLSSLELGDSALYFCASSVATLAGGEETQYFGPGTRLLVL.

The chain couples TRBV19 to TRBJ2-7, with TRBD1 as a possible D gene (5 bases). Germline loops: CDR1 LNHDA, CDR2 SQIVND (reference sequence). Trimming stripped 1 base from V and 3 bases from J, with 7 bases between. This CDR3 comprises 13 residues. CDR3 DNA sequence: TGTGCCAGTAGTATAGGGACAAACTACGAGCAGTACTTC. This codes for CASSIGTNYEQYF.

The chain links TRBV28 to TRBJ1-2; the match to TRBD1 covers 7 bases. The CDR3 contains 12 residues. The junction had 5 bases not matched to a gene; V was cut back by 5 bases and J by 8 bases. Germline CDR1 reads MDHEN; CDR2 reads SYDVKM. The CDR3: CASSRQGGGYTF. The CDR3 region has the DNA TGTGCCAGCAGTCGACAGGGCGGGGGCTACACCTTC.

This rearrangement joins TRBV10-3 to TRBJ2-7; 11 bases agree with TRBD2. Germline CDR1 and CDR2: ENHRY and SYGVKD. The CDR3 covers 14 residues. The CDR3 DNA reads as TGTGCAATAGCGGGAGGGCGTTCTGGGGACGAGCAGTACTTC. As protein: CAIAGGRSGDEQYF.

The CDR3 coding sequence is TGTGCCAGCAGCTTAGATGGCAGGAACTATGGCTACACCTTC. The encoded protein is CASSLDGRNYGYTF. This chain connects TRBV7-8 to TRBJ1-2; no definite D call. The CDR3 consists of 14 residues. The V end lost 1 base, the J end lost 2 bases, and 8 bases lay between the germline ends. CDR1 and CDR2 from the germline V gene are SGHVS and FQNEAQ.

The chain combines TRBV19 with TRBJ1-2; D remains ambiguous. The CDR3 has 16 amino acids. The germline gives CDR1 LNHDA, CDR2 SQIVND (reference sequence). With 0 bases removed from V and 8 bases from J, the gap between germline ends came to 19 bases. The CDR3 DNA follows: TGTGCCAGTAGTATAGATTTTAGAGCGCCACATCAAGGCTACACCTTC. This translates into CASSIDFRAPHQGYTF.

CDR3 sequence reads: CASSLGTTYEQYF. In DNA, the CDR3 is TGTGCCAGCAGCTTGGGGACTACCTACGAGCAGTACTTC. This sequence joins TRBV5-4 and TRBJ2-7; D is perhaps TRBD2 (6 bases). Trimming cost V 0 bases and J 2 bases, with 6 bases left between them. Looked up from germline, CDR1 is SGHNT and CDR2 is YYREEE (reference sequence). CDR3 length: 13 residues. The full variable domain, in which reference TRBV5-4 and TRBJ2-7 provide the parts outside the CDR3, is ETGVTQSPTHLIKTRGQQVTLRCSSQSGHNTVSWYQQALGQGPQFIFQYYREEENGRGNFPPRFSGLQFPNYSSELNVNALELDDSALYLCASSLGTTYEQYFGPGTRLTVT.

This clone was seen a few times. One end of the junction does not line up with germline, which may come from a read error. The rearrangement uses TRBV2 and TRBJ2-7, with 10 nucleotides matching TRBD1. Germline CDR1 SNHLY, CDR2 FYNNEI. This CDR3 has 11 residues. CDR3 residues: CASSARQGATF. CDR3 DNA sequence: TGTGCCAGCAGCGCCAGACAGGGGGCGACCTTC.

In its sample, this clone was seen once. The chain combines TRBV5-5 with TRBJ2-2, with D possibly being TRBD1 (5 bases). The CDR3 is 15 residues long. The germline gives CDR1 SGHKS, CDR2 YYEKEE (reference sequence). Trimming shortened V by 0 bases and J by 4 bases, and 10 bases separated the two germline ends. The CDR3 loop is CASSLVQGSTGELFF. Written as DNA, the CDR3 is TGTGCCAGCAGCTTGGTCCAGGGAAGCACCGGGGAGCTGTTTTTT.

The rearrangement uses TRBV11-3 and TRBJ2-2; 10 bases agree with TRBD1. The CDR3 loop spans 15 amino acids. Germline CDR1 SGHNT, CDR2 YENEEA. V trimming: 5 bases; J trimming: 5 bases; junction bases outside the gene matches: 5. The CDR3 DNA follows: TGTGCCAGCAGCCCGAGGACAGGGGGGACCGGGGAGCTGTTTTTT. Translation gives CASSPRTGGTGELFF.

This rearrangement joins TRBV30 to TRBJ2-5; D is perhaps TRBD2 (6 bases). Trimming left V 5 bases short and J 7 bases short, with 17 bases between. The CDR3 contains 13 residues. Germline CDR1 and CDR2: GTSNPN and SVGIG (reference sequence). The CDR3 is CAWGDSPHPTQYF. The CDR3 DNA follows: TGTGCCTGGGGGGACTCTCCTCATCCGACCCAGTACTTC.

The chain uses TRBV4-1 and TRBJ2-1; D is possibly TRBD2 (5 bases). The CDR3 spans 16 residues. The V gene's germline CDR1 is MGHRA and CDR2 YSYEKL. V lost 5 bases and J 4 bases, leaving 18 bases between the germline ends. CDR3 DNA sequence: TGCGCCAGCAGCGACGACGGTCGGGGTAAATACAATGAGCAGTTCTTC. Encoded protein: CASSDDGRGKYNEQFF.